This T cell receptor (beta chain) was recovered during a study of spatial heterogeneity in lung cancer. This clonotype was counted many times. Its target is not known. Time point denoted: sample taken at primary tumor resection. About 73 TRACERx patients with early, untreated non-small cell lung cancer donated samples. TCRs were sequenced from unsorted whole RNA of tumor, nontumor lung or PBMC. TCRdb redid the calling of the 5' RACE reads with MiXCR, one entry per CDR3 protein. Here the sample spans approximately 94,000 distinct CDR3 sequences, approximately 4.7% being singletons. Overall study results and limits: Ubiquitous and regional nonsynonymous mutation counts were tracked by ubiquitous and regional expanded TCR counts, respectively. Alpha chain coverage of tumor T cells was estimated at approximately 7.5%, and beta chain coverage at about 13%. It was found that expanded intratumoral alpha and beta TCR counts tracked tumor mutation counts.

The germline gives CDR1 MNHNS, CDR2 SASEGT. This CDR3 spans 13 amino acids. Trimming cost V 11 bases and J 3 bases, with 16 bases left between them. V gene TRBV6-1 combines with J gene TRBJ1-1, with a tentative D call TRBD1 (6 bases). This receptor was identified in a male donor with early-stage non-small cell lung cancer. Specimen: lung tumor tissue, collected at surgery. This CDR3 reads CAGGENRDTEAFF. For the CDR3, the DNA is TGTGCCGGGGGGGAGAACAGGGACACTGAAGCTTTCTTT.